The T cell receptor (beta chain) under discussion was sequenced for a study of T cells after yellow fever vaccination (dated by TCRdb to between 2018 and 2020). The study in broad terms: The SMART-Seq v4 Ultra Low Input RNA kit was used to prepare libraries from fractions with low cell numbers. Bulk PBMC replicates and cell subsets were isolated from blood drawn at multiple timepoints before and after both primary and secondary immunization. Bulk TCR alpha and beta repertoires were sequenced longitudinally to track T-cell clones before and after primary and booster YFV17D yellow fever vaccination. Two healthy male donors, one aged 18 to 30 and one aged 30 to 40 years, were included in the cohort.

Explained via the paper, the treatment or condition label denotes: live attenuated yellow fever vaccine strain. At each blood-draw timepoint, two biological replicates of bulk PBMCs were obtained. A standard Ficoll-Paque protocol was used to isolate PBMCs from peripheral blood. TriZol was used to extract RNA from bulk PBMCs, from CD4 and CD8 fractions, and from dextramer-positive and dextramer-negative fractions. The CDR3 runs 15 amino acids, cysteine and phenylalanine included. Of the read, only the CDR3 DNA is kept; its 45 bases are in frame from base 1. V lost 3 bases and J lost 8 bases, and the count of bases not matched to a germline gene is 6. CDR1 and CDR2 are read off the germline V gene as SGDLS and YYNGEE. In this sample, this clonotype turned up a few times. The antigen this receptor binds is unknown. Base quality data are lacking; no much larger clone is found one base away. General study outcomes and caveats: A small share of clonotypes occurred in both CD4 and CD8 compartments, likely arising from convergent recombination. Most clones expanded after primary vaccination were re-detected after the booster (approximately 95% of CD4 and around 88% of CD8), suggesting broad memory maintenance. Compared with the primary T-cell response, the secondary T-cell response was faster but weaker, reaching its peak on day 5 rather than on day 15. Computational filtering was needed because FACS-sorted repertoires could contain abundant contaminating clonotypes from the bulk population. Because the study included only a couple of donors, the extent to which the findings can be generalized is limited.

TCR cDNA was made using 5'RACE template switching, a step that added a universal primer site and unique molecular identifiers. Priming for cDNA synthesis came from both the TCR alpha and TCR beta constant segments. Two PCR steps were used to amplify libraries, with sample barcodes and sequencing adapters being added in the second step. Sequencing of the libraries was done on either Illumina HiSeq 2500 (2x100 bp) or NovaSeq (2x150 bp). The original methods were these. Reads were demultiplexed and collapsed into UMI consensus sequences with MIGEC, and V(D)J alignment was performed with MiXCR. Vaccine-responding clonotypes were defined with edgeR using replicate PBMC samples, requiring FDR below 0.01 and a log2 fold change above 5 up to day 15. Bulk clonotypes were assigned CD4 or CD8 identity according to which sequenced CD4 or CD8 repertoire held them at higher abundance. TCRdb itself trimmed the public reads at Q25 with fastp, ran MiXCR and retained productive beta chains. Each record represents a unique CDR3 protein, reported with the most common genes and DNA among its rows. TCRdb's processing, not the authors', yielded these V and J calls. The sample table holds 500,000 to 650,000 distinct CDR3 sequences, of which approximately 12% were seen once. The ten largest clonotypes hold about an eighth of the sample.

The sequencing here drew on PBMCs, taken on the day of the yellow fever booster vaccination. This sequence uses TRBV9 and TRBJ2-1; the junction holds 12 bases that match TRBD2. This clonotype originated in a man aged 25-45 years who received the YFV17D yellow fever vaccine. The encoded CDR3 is CASSGTSGTGDEQFF. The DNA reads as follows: TGTGCCAGCAGCGGGACTAGCGGGACGGGGGATGAGCAGTTCTTC.